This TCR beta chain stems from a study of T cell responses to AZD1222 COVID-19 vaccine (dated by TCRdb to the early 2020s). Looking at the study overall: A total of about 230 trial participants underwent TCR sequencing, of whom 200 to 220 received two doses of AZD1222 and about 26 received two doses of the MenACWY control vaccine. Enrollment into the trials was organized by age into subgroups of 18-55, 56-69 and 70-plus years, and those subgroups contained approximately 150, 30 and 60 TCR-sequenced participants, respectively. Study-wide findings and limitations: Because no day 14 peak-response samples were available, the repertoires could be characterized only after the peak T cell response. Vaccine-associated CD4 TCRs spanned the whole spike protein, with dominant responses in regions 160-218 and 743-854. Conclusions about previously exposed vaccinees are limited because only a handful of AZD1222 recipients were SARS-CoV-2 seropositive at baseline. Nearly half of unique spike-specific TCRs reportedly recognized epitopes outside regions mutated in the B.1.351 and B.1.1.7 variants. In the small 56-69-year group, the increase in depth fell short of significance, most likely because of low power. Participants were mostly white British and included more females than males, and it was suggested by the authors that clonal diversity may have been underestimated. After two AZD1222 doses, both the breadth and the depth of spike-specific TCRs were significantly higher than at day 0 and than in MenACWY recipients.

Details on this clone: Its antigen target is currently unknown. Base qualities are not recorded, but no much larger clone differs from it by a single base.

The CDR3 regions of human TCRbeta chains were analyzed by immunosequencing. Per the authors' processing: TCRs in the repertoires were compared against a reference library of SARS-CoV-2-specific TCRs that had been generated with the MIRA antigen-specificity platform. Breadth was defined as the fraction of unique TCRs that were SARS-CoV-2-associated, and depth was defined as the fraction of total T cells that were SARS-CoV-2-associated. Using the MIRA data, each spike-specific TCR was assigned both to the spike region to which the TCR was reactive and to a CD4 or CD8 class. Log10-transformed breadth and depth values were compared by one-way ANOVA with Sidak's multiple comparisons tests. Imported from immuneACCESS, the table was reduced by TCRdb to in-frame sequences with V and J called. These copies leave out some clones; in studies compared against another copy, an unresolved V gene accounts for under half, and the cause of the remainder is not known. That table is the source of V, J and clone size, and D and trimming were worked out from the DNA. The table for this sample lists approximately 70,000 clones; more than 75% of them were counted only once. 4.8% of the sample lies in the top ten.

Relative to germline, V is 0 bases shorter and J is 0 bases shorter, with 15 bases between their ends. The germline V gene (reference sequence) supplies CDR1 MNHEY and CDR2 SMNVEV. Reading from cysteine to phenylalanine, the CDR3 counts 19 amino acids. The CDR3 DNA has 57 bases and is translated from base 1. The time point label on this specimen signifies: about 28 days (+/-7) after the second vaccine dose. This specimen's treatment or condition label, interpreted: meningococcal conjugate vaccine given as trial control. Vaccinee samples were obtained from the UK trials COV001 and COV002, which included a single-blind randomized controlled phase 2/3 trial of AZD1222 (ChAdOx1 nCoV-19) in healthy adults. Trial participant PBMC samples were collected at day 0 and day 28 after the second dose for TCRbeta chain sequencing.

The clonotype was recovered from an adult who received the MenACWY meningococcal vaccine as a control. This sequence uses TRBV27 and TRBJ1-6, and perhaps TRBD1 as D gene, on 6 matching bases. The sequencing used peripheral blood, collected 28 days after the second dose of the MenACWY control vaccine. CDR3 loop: CASSLSGGAASSYNSPLHF. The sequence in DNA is TGTGCCAGCAGTTTATCCGGGGGGGCAGCAAGCTCCTATAATTCACCCCTCCACTTT.